Presented here are 2 T cell receptor beta chains from one specimen sequenced in a study of tumor-infiltrating lymphocytes in primary liver carcinoma. Investigators took RNA and DNA out together from roughly 20-30 mg of unsorted bulk tissue. From 400 to 500 ng total RNA, TCR beta cDNA was generated with a primer in the constant region. Construction of TCR beta libraries relied on three successive nested multiplex PCR rounds employing slightly modified ARM-PCR. The first two PCR rounds used TRBV1-TRBV30 primers with a Cbeta primer, approximately 10 cycles each. TCRdb re-analysed the multiplex PCR reads in MiXCR, keeping a single row per CDR3 protein. Seen here are under 110,000 distinct CDR3 sequences, more than 65% observed once, and the top ten hold 12%. Sequenced material: liver tumor tissue from sampling region 2. This sample's subset: tumor region T2, inferior pole. These receptors originate from a woman between 55 and 75 years old with primary liver carcinoma and hepatitis B virus infection.

Worth noting for this clonotype: Because the CDR3 is missing its conserved closing phenylalanine or tryptophan, this is likely a read error. The rearrangement uses TRBV6-1 and TRBJ2-3; TRBD2 matches 9 bases. The V segment lost 5 bases and the J segment 6 bases; nucleotides outside the gene matches: 9. From germline, CDR1 is MNHNS and CDR2 SASEGT. This CDR3 contains 15 residues. The CDR3 DNA follows: TGTGCCAGCAGTACTGAAAATGCGGGAGGGGATACGCAGTATGTT. Its translation: CASSTENAGGDTQYV.

As regards this clonotype: A much larger clone differs by one base, so this may be a read error. The genes are TRBV20-1 and TRBJ2-1; 8 positions match TRBD2. CDR3 length equals 14 residues. Germline CDR1 reads DFQATT; CDR2 reads SNEGSKA (reference sequence). Here the CDR3 DNA reads TGCAGTGCTAGGTCCGGGAGGGCCAGGAATGGGCAGTTCTTC. It translates to CSARSGRARNGQFF.